This T cell receptor (beta chain) was documented in a study of cytomegalovirus exposure and HLA in healthy donors. The PCR contained 60 Vbeta and 13 Jbeta primers. Using immunoSEQ multiplex PCR, the repertoire was profiled, and TCRdb retains in-frame clones only, with some absent. The sample table includes about 42,000 clones. This TCR came from a man between 25 and 39 years old in good health and CMV-seronegative. Sequencing was carried out using PBMCs.

The CDR3 here is CASSYSAGVQPQHF. The CDR3 DNA reads TGTGCCAGCAGTTACTCGGCAGGGGTACAGCCCCAGCATTTT. The chain is built from TRBV6-5 and TRBJ1-5; D is possibly TRBD1 (6 bases). The CDR3 loop spans 14 amino acids. The V and J ends lost 0 bases and 7 bases respectively, with 10 bases between them. Per germline, CDR1 MNHEY and CDR2 SVGAGI.